A selection of T cell receptor beta chains follows, all from one sample in a study of shared clonotypes between healthy human individuals. Only in-frame clones appear in the TCRdb table, and some are missing; sequencing was by immunoSEQ multiplex PCR. The data hold more than 2 million clones, with around 95% observed a single time. The sample was naive CD4+ T cells sorted from blood. All receptors derive from a man aged 18 to 29 in good health. The CDR3 runs from the conserved cysteine through the conserved F or W. D genes are given only for firm matches. A row's size may be missing; if present it is once, few, many or a size class.

D gene: .
clone size: .
J gene: TRBJ2-7
V gene: TRBV25-1
CDR3 DNA: TGTGCCAGCAGCCAAACCGGTTCAGGGTCCGAGCAGTACTTC
CDR3 protein: CASSQTGSGSEQYF

D gene: .
clone size: .
J gene: TRBJ1-1
V gene: TRBV30
CDR3 DNA: TGTGCCTGGAGTGTCATAGGGACCGGACGGACTGAAGCTTTCTTT
CDR3 protein: CAWSVIGTGRTEAFF

D gene: TRBD2
clone size: .
J gene: TRBJ2-3
V gene: TRBV7-2
CDR3 DNA: TGTGCCAGCAGCGAGGTGGCTAGCGGGCGGTATAATACGCAGTATTTT
CDR3 protein: CASSEVASGRYNTQYF

D gene: .
clone size: .
J gene: TRBJ1-2
V gene: TRBV6-1
CDR3 DNA: TGTGCCAGCAGTGAAGGGGGCAGATACTATGGCTACACCTTC
CDR3 protein: CASSEGGRYYGYTF

D gene: .
clone size: .
J gene: TRBJ1-1
V gene: TRBV28
CDR3 DNA: TGTGCCAGCAGTCCGTACCTAAGTGGACAGACATTAACTGAAGCTTTCTTT
CDR3 protein: CASSPYLSGQTLTEAFF

D gene: TRBD1
clone size: .
J gene: TRBJ2-7
V gene: TRBV7-9
CDR3 DNA: TGTGCCAGCAGAACCGGGACAGGGGACTACGAGCAGTACTTC
CDR3 protein: CASRTGTGDYEQYF

D gene: .
clone size: .
J gene: TRBJ1-1
V gene: TRBV6-5
CDR3 DNA: TGTGCCAGCAGTCGACAGTCAAGCACTGAAGCTTTCTTT
CDR3 protein: CASSRQSSTEAFF

D gene: .
clone size: .
J gene: TRBJ1-6
V gene: TRBV27
CDR3 DNA: TGTGCCAGCAGTTCGGTAGCAGGGGCGAGGTCACCCCTCCACTTT
CDR3 protein: CASSSVAGARSPLHF

D gene: .
clone size: .
J gene: TRBJ1-4
V gene: TRBV4-1
CDR3 DNA: TGCGCCAGCAGCCAAGAAAACGGGGCTGGTGGAAAACTGTTTTTT
CDR3 protein: CASSQENGAGGKLFF

D gene: TRBD2
clone size: .
J gene: TRBJ2-1
V gene: TRBV9
CDR3 DNA: TGTGCCAGCAGCGAGGGACTAGAAGGTAGGAATGAGCAGTTCTTC
CDR3 protein: CASSEGLEGRNEQFF

D gene: .
clone size: .
J gene: TRBJ1-1
V gene: TRBV10-2
CDR3 DNA: TGCGCCACCTCTAGGGGCACTCAAGGCGGCACTGAAGCTTTCTTT
CDR3 protein: CATSRGTQGGTEAFF

D gene: .
clone size: .
J gene: TRBJ1-2
V gene: TRBV18
CDR3 DNA: TGTGCCAGCTCAAGCGAGGGGAAGTATGGCTACACCTTC
CDR3 protein: CASSSEGKYGYTF

D gene: .
clone size: .
J gene: TRBJ2-7
V gene: TRBV11-2
CDR3 DNA: TGTGCCAGCAGAACAAAGGCCGAGCAGTACTTC
CDR3 protein: CASRTKAEQYF

D gene: .
clone size: .
J gene: TRBJ2-4
V gene: TRBV10-3
CDR3 DNA: TGTGCCATCAGTGAGGGGGTTTTTGGAAACATTCAGTACTTC
CDR3 protein: CAISEGVFGNIQYF

D gene: TRBD1
clone size: .
J gene: TRBJ1-3
V gene: TRBV6-4
CDR3 DNA: TGTGCCAGCAGTGACTCGAGTCGGGCCAGGGGGTCAGGAAACACCATATATTTT
CDR3 protein: CASSDSSRARGSGNTIYF

D gene: TRBD2
clone size: .
J gene: TRBJ2-3
V gene: TRBV11-2
CDR3 DNA: TGTGCCAGCAGCTTTTTTAGCGGGAGGAACACAGATACGCAGTATTTT
CDR3 protein: CASSFFSGRNTDTQYF

D gene: .
clone size: .
J gene: TRBJ1-1
V gene: TRBV18
CDR3 DNA: TGTGCCAGCTCACCGCCAGGGTCGCCTGAAGCTTTCTTT
CDR3 protein: CASSPPGSPEAFF

D gene: TRBD1
clone size: .
J gene: TRBJ2-5
V gene: TRBV5-1
CDR3 DNA: TGCGCCAGCAGCTTGGGAGACAGGGGGCGCGTCCCTCAAGAGACCCAGTACTTC
CDR3 protein: CASSLGDRGRVPQETQYF

D gene: .
clone size: .
J gene: TRBJ2-1
V gene: TRBV6-5
CDR3 DNA: TGTGCCAGCAGGACCCCCGGGTCCTACAATGAGCAGTTCTTC
CDR3 protein: CASRTPGSYNEQFF

D gene: TRBD1
clone size: once
J gene: TRBJ1-6
V gene: TRBV2
CDR3 DNA: TGTGCCAGCAGTCCGACAGGGCGTGTTTCACCCCTCCACTTT
CDR3 protein: CASSPTGRVSPLHF

D gene: .
clone size: .
J gene: TRBJ1-5
V gene: TRBV2
CDR3 DNA: TGTGCCAGCAGTGGGAACCAAAATCAGCCCCAGCATTTT
CDR3 protein: CASSGNQNQPQHF

D gene: .
clone size: .
J gene: TRBJ2-2
V gene: TRBV19
CDR3 DNA: TGTGCCAGTAGTGCCCACGGTATAACCGGGGAGCTGTTTTTT
CDR3 protein: CASSAHGITGELFF

D gene: .
clone size: few
J gene: TRBJ1-6
V gene: TRBV5-4
CDR3 DNA: TGTGCCAGCAGTCAAACGCTGGGGGCAGATTCACCCCTCCACTTT
CDR3 protein: CASSQTLGADSPLHF

D gene: TRBD1
clone size: .
J gene: TRBJ2-5
V gene: TRBV5-1
CDR3 DNA: TGCGCCAGCAGCTTGGGGGGGACAGGCCAAGAGACCCAGTACTTC
CDR3 protein: CASSLGGTGQETQYF

D gene: TRBD1
clone size: .
J gene: TRBJ1-2
V gene: TRBV4-1
CDR3 DNA: TGCGCCAGCAGCCAAGATCTTGGGACAGGGAGATATGGCTACACCTTC
CDR3 protein: CASSQDLGTGRYGYTF

D gene: TRBD2
clone size: once
J gene: TRBJ2-2
V gene: TRBV2
CDR3 DNA: TGTGCCAGCAGTGAAGTGAGGACTAGCGCCGGCGGGGAGCTGTTTTTT
CDR3 protein: CASSEVRTSAGGELFF

D gene: .
clone size: .
J gene: TRBJ2-1
V gene: TRBV29-1
CDR3 DNA: TGCAGCGTCAAGCCTCGACTCTCACCCAATGAGCAGTTCTTC
CDR3 protein: CSVKPRLSPNEQFF

D gene: .
clone size: .
J gene: TRBJ2-2
V gene: TRBV2
CDR3 DNA: TGTGCCAGCAGAAGAGACCCCACCGGGGAGCTGTTTTTT
CDR3 protein: CASRRDPTGELFF

D gene: .
clone size: .
J gene: TRBJ2-3
V gene: TRBV2
CDR3 DNA: TGTGCCAGCAGTTCCAGGGGGGGGTTCACAGATACGCAGTATTTT
CDR3 protein: CASSSRGGFTDTQYF

D gene: .
clone size: .
J gene: TRBJ2-3
V gene: TRBV4-2
CDR3 DNA: TGTGCCAGCAGCTATAGAGATACAAAGGCAGATACGCAGTATTTT
CDR3 protein: CASSYRDTKADTQYF

D gene: .
clone size: .
J gene: TRBJ1-2
V gene: TRBV6-1
CDR3 DNA: TGTGCCAGCAGTGAAACGGTAAACTATGGCTACACCTTC
CDR3 protein: CASSETVNYGYTF

D gene: .
clone size: .
J gene: TRBJ2-7
V gene: TRBV6-5
CDR3 DNA: TGTGCCAGCCAGGTAAATCCTTCCTACGAGCAGTACTTC
CDR3 protein: CASQVNPSYEQYF

D gene: .
clone size: .
J gene: TRBJ1-6
V gene: TRBV6-1
CDR3 DNA: TGTGCCAGCAGGACGGGGCTATCCTATAATTCACCCCTCCACTTT
CDR3 protein: CASRTGLSYNSPLHF

D gene: TRBD2
clone size: .
J gene: TRBJ2-4
V gene: TRBV4-3
CDR3 DNA: TGCGCCAGCAGCCAAGAAGTAGAGGGAGGGAACATTCAGTACTTC
CDR3 protein: CASSQEVEGGNIQYF

D gene: TRBD1
clone size: .
J gene: TRBJ2-2
V gene: TRBV6-6
CDR3 DNA: TGTGCCAGCAGTTCGCGGACAGGACCCTACACCGGGGAGCTGTTTTTT
CDR3 protein: CASSSRTGPYTGELFF

D gene: .
clone size: .
J gene: TRBJ2-3
V gene: TRBV10-1
CDR3 DNA: TGCGCCAGCAGTGAGTTGGCACCGGGGGGCACAGATACGCAGTATTTT
CDR3 protein: CASSELAPGGTDTQYF